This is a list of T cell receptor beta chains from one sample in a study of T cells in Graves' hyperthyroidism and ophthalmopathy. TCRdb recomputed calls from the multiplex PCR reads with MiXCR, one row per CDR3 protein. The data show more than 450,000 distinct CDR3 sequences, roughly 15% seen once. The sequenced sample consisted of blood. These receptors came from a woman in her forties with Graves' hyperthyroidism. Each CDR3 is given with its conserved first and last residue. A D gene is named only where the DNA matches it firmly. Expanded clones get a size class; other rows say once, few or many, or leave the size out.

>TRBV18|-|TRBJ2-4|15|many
CASSTAGQDKNIQYF
TGTGCCAGCTCCACGGCGGGGCAGGACAAAAACATTCAGTACTTC
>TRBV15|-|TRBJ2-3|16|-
CATSTPRGRNTDTQYF
TGTGCCACCAGCACCCCCAGAGGGAGGAACACAGATACGCAGTATTTT
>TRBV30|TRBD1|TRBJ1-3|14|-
CAWSLRDRGYTIYF
TGTGCCTGGAGTCTAAGGGACAGGGGTTACACCATATATTTT
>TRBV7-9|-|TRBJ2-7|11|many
CASSFTDEQYF
TGTGCCAGCAGCTTCACTGACGAGCAGTACTTC
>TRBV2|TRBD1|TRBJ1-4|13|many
CASSLTGNEKLFF
TGTGCCAGCAGTTTGACAGGGAATGAAAAACTGTTTTTT
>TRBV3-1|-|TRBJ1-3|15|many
CASSQTGHRGNTIYF
TGTGCCAGCAGCCAAACGGGACACAGAGGAAACACCATATATTTT
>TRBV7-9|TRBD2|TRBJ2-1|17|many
CASSFGTSGSNYNEQFF
TGTGCCAGCAGCTTTGGGACTAGCGGGTCTAACTACAATGAGCAGTTCTTC
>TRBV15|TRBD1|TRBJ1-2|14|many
CATSREGGAYGYTF
TGTGCCACCAGCAGAGAAGGGGGCGCTTATGGCTACACCTTC
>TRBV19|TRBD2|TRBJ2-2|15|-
CASSIPLATTGELFF
TGTGCCAGTAGTATCCCACTAGCGACCACCGGGGAGCTGTTTTTT
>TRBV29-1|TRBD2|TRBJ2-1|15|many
CSVCYLAGQQNEQFF
TGCAGCGTTTGCTATCTAGCGGGACAACAAAATGAGCAGTTCTTC
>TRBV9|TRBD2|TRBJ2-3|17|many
CASSPRTSGRDTDTQYF
TGTGCCAGCAGCCCCCGGACTAGCGGGAGGGACACAGATACGCAGTATTTT
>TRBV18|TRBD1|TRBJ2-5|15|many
CASSPPGQGRETQYF
TGTGCCAGCTCACCGCCGGGACAGGGTCGAGAGACCCAGTACTTC
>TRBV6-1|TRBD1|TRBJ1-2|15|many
CASSLAGQDFYGYTF
TGTGCCAGCAGTTTGGCGGGACAGGACTTTTATGGCTACACCTTC
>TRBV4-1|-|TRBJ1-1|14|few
CASSQVAGHTEAFF
TGCGCCAGCAGCCAAGTAGCGGGACACACTGAAGCTTTCTTT
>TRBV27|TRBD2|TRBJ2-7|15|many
CASSPMFAGDDEQYF
TGTGCCAGCAGTCCCATGTTCGCGGGAGACGACGAGCAGTACTTC
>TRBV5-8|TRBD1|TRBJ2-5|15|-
CASSRQYRGSETQYF
TGTGCCAGCAGCAGGCAATACAGGGGATCAGAGACCCAGTACTTC
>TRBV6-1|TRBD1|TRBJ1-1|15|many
CASSSGTGKNTEAFF
TGTGCCAGCAGTTCAGGGACAGGGAAGAACACTGAAGCTTTCTTT
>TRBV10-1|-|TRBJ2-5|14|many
CASSESGRQETQYF
TGCGCCAGCAGTGAGTCCGGTAGGCAAGAGACCCAGTACTTC
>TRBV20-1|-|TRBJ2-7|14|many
CSATTTGNTYEQYF
TGCAGTGCCACCACGACCGGGAACACCTACGAGCAGTACTTC
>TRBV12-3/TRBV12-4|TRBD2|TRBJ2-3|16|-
CASSFGSSGSTDTQYF
TGTGCCAGCAGTTTTGGCTCTAGCGGGAGCACAGATACGCAGTATTTT
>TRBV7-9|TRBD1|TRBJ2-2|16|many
CASSLSGGQNTGELFF
TGTGCCAGCAGCCTCTCAGGGGGCCAAAACACCGGGGAGCTGTTTTTT
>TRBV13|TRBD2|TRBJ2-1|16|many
CASSLVGGGRGNEQFF
TGTGCCAGCAGCTTAGTAGGTGGCGGGAGGGGCAATGAGCAGTTCTTC
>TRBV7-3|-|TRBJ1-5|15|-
CASSSGPTSNQPQHF
TGTGCCAGCAGCTCGGGACCGACTAGCAATCAGCCCCAGCATTTT
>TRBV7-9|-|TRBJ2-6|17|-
CASSLEDSGTGANVLTF
TGTGCCAGCAGCTTAGAAGACAGCGGAACTGGGGCCAACGTCCTGACTTTC
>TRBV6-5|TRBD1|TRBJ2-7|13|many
CASSYSTGYEQYF
TGTGCCAGCAGTTACTCGACAGGGTACGAGCAGTACTTC
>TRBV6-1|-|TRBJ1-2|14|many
CASSGEGGKDGYTF
TGTGCCAGCAGTGGGGAGGGGGGTAAGGATGGCTACACCTTC
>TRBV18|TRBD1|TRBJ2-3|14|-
CASSADRGEDTQYF
TGTGCCAGCTCGGCGGACAGGGGTGAAGATACGCAGTATTTT
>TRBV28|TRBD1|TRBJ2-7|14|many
CASTAGTGLYEQYF
TGTGCCAGCACAGCCGGGACAGGATTATACGAGCAGTACTTC
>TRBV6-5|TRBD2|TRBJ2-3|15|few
CASSYRGTSGDTQYF
TGTGCCAGCAGTTACAGGGGGACTAGTGGAGATACGCAGTATTTT
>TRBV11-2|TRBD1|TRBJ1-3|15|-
CASSFDRGDGNTIYF
TGTGCCAGCAGCTTCGACAGGGGCGACGGAAACACCATATATTTT
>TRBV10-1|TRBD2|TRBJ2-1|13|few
CASSLTSGREQFF
TGCGCCAGCAGTCTTACTAGCGGGAGGGAGCAGTTCTTC
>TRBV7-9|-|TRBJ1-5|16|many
CASSPRGDTSNQPQHF
TGTGCCAGCAGCCCCCGGGGGGACACGAGCAATCAGCCCCAGCATTTT
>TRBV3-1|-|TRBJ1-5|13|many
CASSQSSGEPQHF
TGTGCCAGCAGCCAATCGTCGGGAGAGCCCCAGCATTTT
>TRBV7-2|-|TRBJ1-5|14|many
CASSLDTGSQPQHF
TGTGCCTCAAGCTTAGATACAGGGAGTCAGCCCCAGCATTTT
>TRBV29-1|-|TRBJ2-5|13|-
CSVMPDWQETQYF
TGCAGCGTCATGCCCGATTGGCAAGAGACCCAGTACTTC
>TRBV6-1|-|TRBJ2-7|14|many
CASSDRTSSYEQYF
TGTGCCAGCAGTGACAGGACGAGCTCCTACGAGCAGTACTTC
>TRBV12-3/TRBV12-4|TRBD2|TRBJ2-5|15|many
CASSASLAAQETQYF
TGTGCCAGCAGTGCCTCCCTAGCGGCCCAAGAGACCCAGTACTTC
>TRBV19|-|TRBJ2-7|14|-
CASSMGRGNYEQYF
TGTGCCAGTAGTATGGGACGGGGGAACTACGAGCAGTACTTC
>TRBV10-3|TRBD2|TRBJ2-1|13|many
CAILASGHNEQFF
TGTGCCATCCTGGCTAGCGGGCACAATGAGCAGTTCTTC
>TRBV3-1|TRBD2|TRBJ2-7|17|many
CASSLGGLAGGPYEQYF
TGTGCCAGCAGCCTCGGCGGACTAGCGGGAGGGCCTTACGAGCAGTACTTC
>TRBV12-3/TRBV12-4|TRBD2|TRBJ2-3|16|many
CASSHPRGDSTDTQYF
TGTGCCAGCAGTCACCCTCGGGGGGATAGCACAGATACGCAGTATTTT